These 3 T cell receptor beta chains were sequenced from one sample in a study of cytomegalovirus exposure and HLA in healthy donors. Use of 60 Vbeta and 13 Jbeta primers characterized the PCR. Here immunoSEQ multiplex PCR was the method, and the copy in TCRdb shows in-frame clones only, minus some. The profile shows approximately 100,000 clones, about 68% of them singletons. Sequences were obtained from PBMCs. The receptor source for this set is a human donor in good health.

CDR3: CASSLEAGRGGLNEQFF. The CDR3 region has the DNA TGCGCCAGCAGCTTGGAGGCAGGGCGGGGGGGCCTAAATGAGCAGTTCTTC. This chain connects TRBV5-1 to TRBJ2-1, with 9 bases aligning to TRBD2. Trimming removed 0 bases from V and 7 bases from J; junction bases left unmatched: 11. CDR1 SGHRS and CDR2 YFSETQ come from the germline V gene. The CDR3 is made up of 17 amino acids.

There are a few counts of this clone. The chain couples TRBV11-3 to TRBJ1-1, with D tentatively TRBD1 (5 bases). Germline CDR1 SGHNT, CDR2 YENEEA. Trimming took off 3 bases at V and 1 base at J, with 6 bases between the two ends. The CDR3 is made up of 13 amino acids. CDR3 amino acids: CASSFDRNTEAFF. The DNA of the CDR3 is TGTGCCAGCAGCTTCGACAGGAACACTGAAGCTTTCTTT.

This chain links TRBV7-9 with TRBJ2-7; D unclear. This CDR3 has 12 residues. Per germline, CDR1 SEHNR and CDR2 FQNEAQ (reference sequence). V was clipped by 4 bases and J by 9 bases, with 13 bases between them. CDR3 nucleotide sequence: TGTGCCAGCAGCTCCCACCCGGGTGGGCAGTACTTC. Residues: CASSSHPGGQYF.